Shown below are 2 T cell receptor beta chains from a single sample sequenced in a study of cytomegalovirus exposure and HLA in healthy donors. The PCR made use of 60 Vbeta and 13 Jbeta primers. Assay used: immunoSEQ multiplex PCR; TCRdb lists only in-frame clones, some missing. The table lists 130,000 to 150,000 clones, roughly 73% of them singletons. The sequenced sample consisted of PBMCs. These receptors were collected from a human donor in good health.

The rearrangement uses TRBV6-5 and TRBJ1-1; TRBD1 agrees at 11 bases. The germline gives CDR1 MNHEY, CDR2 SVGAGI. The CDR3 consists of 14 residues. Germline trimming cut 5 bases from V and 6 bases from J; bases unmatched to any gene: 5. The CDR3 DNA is TGTGCCAGCAGTACGAGGGACAGGGGGGCTGAAGCTTTCTTT. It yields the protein CASSTRDRGAEAFF.

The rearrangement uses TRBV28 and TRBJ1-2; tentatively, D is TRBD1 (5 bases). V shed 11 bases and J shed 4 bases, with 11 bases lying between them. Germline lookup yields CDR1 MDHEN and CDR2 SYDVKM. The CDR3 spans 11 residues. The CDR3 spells CAGQGFYGYTF. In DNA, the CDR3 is TGTGCCGGCCAGGGTTTCTATGGCTACACCTTC.